This record concerns one T cell receptor (beta chain) sequence. This record belongs to a study of blood T cell repertoires in COVID-19. The V gene end was trimmed by 1 base and the J gene end by 2 bases; junction bases not matched to a gene: 2. The CDR3 covers 16 residues. CDR1 MNHNS and CDR2 SASEGT come from the germline V gene. Measured with immunoSEQ multiplex PCR; TCRdb has only the in-frame clones, and not every one. The sample yields roughly 120,000 clones, 84% seen once. The chain joins TRBV6-1 to TRBJ2-2; 9 bases line up with TRBD1. The TCR sequence derives from a woman aged 80 or older with active or convalescent COVID-19. Sequencing used peripheral blood. CDR3: CASSEVDRGNTGELFF. The DNA for the CDR3 is TGTGCCAGCAGTGAAGTGGACAGGGGCAACACCGGGGAGCTGTTTTTT.